These T cell receptor beta chains were read from a single sample in a study of cytomegalovirus exposure and HLA in healthy donors. Profiling relied on immunoSEQ multiplex PCR, and the TCRdb table lists in-frame clones only, not all of them. The table records fewer than 250,000 clones, under 90% of them present only once. The sequencing sample was made of PBMCs. The receptors were sampled from a human donor in good health. CDR3s include the opening cysteine and the closing phenylalanine or tryptophan. D genes are given only for firm matches. Where a row states a size, it is once, few, many or the class of an expanded clone; other rows omit it.

j_call,v_call,d_call,clone_size,cdr3_nt,cdr3_aa
TRBJ1-2,TRBV29-1,.,.,TGCAGCGTTGCATCTTGGGACATATTTTATGGCTACACCTTC,CSVASWDIFYGYTF
TRBJ2-1,TRBV7-3,.,.,TGTGCCAGCAGACAGGCGGACCGTTCGTACAATGAGCAGTTCTTC,CASRQADRSYNEQFF
TRBJ2-3,TRBV7-2,.,.,TGTGCCAGCAGCTTAGCGCTCGCTTTGCGCGATACGCAGTATTTT,CASSLALALRDTQYF
TRBJ2-3,TRBV14,.,once,TGTGCCAGCAGCCGCCCGACAGGAACAGATACGCAGTATTTT,CASSRPTGTDTQYF
TRBJ2-1,TRBV29-1,.,.,TGCAGCGGCGTCCAGGGGAACAATGAGCAGTTCTTC,CSGVQGNNEQFF
TRBJ2-1,TRBV7-9,TRBD2,.,TGTTCCAGCAGCTTAGCGGGGGGGAGGGGACACAATGAGCAGTTCTTC,CSSSLAGGRGHNEQFF
TRBJ1-4,TRBV19,.,.,TGTGCCAGTACCAGACAGGCGTATAATGAAAAACTGTTTTTT,CASTRQAYNEKLFF
TRBJ2-1,TRBV7-3,TRBD2,.,TGTGCCAGCAGCTTAGCGGGAGGGCCGTCTAGTGAGCAGTTCTTC,CASSLAGGPSSEQFF
TRBJ2-7,TRBV6-5,.,.,TGTGCCAGCAGTTACACGGACAGTTACGAGCAGTACTTC,CASSYTDSYEQYF
TRBJ2-7,TRBV7-2,TRBD2,few,TGTGCCAGCAGCTTAGCGGGACTAGCGGGCACCTACGAGCAGTACTTC,CASSLAGLAGTYEQYF
TRBJ2-7,TRBV5-1,TRBD1,.,TGCGCCAGCAGCTTGGCTAGGGACAGGGGGTACGAGCAGTACTTC,CASSLARDRGYEQYF
TRBJ2-1,TRBV10-1,TRBD2,.,TGCGCCAGCAGATATAGCGGGAGGAACACCTACAATGAGCAGTTCTTC,CASRYSGRNTYNEQFF
TRBJ2-7,TRBV18,.,.,TGTGCCAGCTCAGGAGCGGGCTACGAGCAGTACTTC,CASSGAGYEQYF
TRBJ2-1,TRBV7-9,.,few,TGTTCCAGCAGCCAGACTAGAGCCGAGCAGTTCTTC,CSSSQTRAEQFF
TRBJ2-1,TRBV27,.,once,TGTGCCAGCAGTTTGGCTTACACCTACAATGAGCAGTTCTTC,CASSLAYTYNEQFF
TRBJ2-5,TRBV7-9,TRBD2,few,TGTGCCAGCAGCCCACTAGCGAGGGAGACCCAGTACTTC,CASSPLARETQYF
TRBJ2-7,TRBV7-2,TRBD1,few,TGTGCCAGCAGCTGGGACAGACCCTACGAGCAGTACTTC,CASSWDRPYEQYF
TRBJ2-2,TRBV2,.,.,TGTGCCAGCAACGGAAAGGGAGGTCGCACCGGGGAGCTGTTTTTT,CASNGKGGRTGELFF
TRBJ1-5,TRBV6-5,.,.,TGTGCCAGCAGTTACTCGTCTAACAATCAGCCCCAGCATTTT,CASSYSSNNQPQHF
TRBJ2-5,TRBV11-2,.,.,TGTGCCAGCAGCTTAGGTGGGCAGATACAAGAGACCCAGTACTTC,CASSLGGQIQETQYF
TRBJ2-7,TRBV6-1,.,.,TGTGCCAGCAGCCCGGGGAGAAACTCCTACGAGCAGTACTTC,CASSPGRNSYEQYF
TRBJ2-7,TRBV2,TRBD2,.,TGTGCCAGCAGAGGACTAGCGGGAGGCCCCTCCGAGCAGTACTTC,CASRGLAGGPSEQYF
TRBJ1-1,TRBV25-1,.,once,TGTGCCAGCAGTCCTACTGCTCCGGGGGGGGGTGGAACTTTCTTT,CASSPTAPGGGGTFF
TRBJ1-5,TRBV19,TRBD1,.,TGTGCCAGTTCACGAATCCGGGACAGACCTATTTCCCAGCATTTT,CASSRIRDRPISQHF
TRBJ1-1,TRBV6-5,TRBD1,.,TGTGCCAGCAGTTACCGGGGGGACAGGATGGGGACTGAAGCTTTCTTT,CASSYRGDRMGTEAFF
TRBJ2-1,TRBV5-1,TRBD2,.,TGCGCCAGCAGTCGGACTAGCGGGGGGTACAATGAGCAGTTCTTC,CASSRTSGGYNEQFF
TRBJ2-1,TRBV5-1,TRBD2,.,TGCGCCAGCAGAAGCTTGGATTTTCCGGCTAGCGGGAGGATTGGCTACAATGAGCAGTTCTTC,CASRSLDFPASGRIGYNEQFF
TRBJ2-1,TRBV15,TRBD2,.,TGTGCCACCAGCAGAGGGACGGGGGGTTACAATGAGCAGTTCTTC,CATSRGTGGYNEQFF
TRBJ2-3,TRBV7-2,TRBD2,.,TGTGCCAGCAGCACGGGACTAGCTGGCACAGATACGCAGTATTTT,CASSTGLAGTDTQYF
TRBJ2-7,TRBV18,.,.,TGTGCCAGCTCACCACCGAGAGGCGGGCCGATTTACGAGCAGTACTTC,CASSPPRGGPIYEQYF
TRBJ2-4,TRBV2,.,.,TGTGCCAGCTTCCTTGGAACGGAGGGGAGCCTAGCCAAAAACATTCAGTACTTC,CASFLGTEGSLAKNIQYF
TRBJ1-5,TRBV10-2,.,.,TGCGCCAGCAGTGGCGGCCAGACTAGCAATCAGCCCCAGCATTTT,CASSGGQTSNQPQHF
TRBJ2-1,TRBV4-1,TRBD2,.,TGCGCCAGCAGCGCAACTAGCGTTACCTACAATGAGCAGTTCTTC,CASSATSVTYNEQFF
TRBJ1-1,TRBV28,TRBD1,.,TGTGCCAGCGAGACCCCGGACAGGCGTGGCACTGAAGCTTTCTTT,CASETPDRRGTEAFF